This T cell receptor (beta chain) was identified during a study of T cell changes during pregnancy in multiple sclerosis. The germline gives CDR1 SGHDN, CDR2 FVKESK. V trimming: 6 bases; J trimming: 16 bases; junction bases outside the gene matches: 15. The CDR3 contains 13 residues. Profiling relied on immunoSEQ multiplex PCR, and the TCRdb table lists in-frame clones only, not all of them. The sample includes about 60,000 clones, 92% of them seen just once. This chain uses TRBV14 with TRBJ2-1; TRBD2 agrees at 7 bases. The material was peripheral blood, obtained in the first trimester of pregnancy. The sequence derives from a female donor with multiple sclerosis, enrolled in a pregnancy study. In nucleotides, the CDR3 is TGTGCCAGCAGAAATCGTGGGGACTACCTTTTATTCTTC. This gives the protein CASRNRGDYLLFF.